The rows below give T cell receptor beta chains drawn from one sample of a study of early T cells in non-severe SARS-CoV-2 infection. TCRdb used MiXCR to reprocess the 5' RACE reads, holding one entry per CDR3 protein. The sample includes 65,000 to 95,000 distinct CDR3 sequences, over 4% of them seen just once. Sequences were derived from whole blood, sampled at baseline. The receptors originated from an adult who was a healthcare worker with PCR-confirmed SARS-CoV-2 infection or an uninfected control (not recorded which). The CDR3 runs from the conserved cysteine through the conserved F or W. Each record gives: CDR3 DNA, CDR3 protein, J gene, D gene, V gene, clone size. A D gene is named only where the DNA matches it firmly. Rows give clone size only sometimes, using once, few, many, or a class for an expanded clone.

DNA: TGTGCCAGCAGCTTACCTCACTACGAGCAGTACTTC
CDR3: CASSLPHYEQYF
J: TRBJ2-7
D: -
V: TRBV7-9
size: few

DNA: TGTGCCAGCAGCGGCGGGAGAGCTTTCTTT
CDR3: CASSGGRAFF
J: TRBJ1-1
D: -
V: TRBV6-1
size: many

DNA: TGCGCCAGCAGCTTGGGAGGCCAGCTGTTTTTT
CDR3: CASSLGGQLFF
J: TRBJ1-4
D: -
V: TRBV5-1
size: few

DNA: TGTGCCAGCAGACTAGCGGGAGGTTCCTACGAGCAGTACTTC
CDR3: CASRLAGGSYEQYF
J: TRBJ2-7
D: TRBD2
V: TRBV27
size: many

DNA: TGTGCCAGCAGCTTAACGGGAGTATCACAAGAGACCCAGTACTTC
CDR3: CASSLTGVSQETQYF
J: TRBJ2-5
D: -
V: TRBV7-7
size: many

DNA: TGTGCCAGCAGCTGGGACAGGGGGAACACTGAAGCTTTCTTT
CDR3: CASSWDRGNTEAFF
J: TRBJ1-1
D: TRBD1
V: TRBV5-5
size: few

DNA: TGCGCCAGCAGCTCGGCGGGACTAGCGGCTTCCTACGAGCAGTACTTC
CDR3: CASSSAGLAASYEQYF
J: TRBJ2-7
D: TRBD2
V: TRBV5-1
size: -

DNA: TGTGCCAGCAGCCAACCACCAGGGTACGAGCAGTACTTC
CDR3: CASSQPPGYEQYF
J: TRBJ2-7
D: -
V: TRBV3-1
size: many

DNA: TGTGCCAGCAGTGGGACTAGAGACACCGGGGAGCTGTTTTTT
CDR3: CASSGTRDTGELFF
J: TRBJ2-2
D: TRBD2
V: TRBV2
size: -

DNA: TGCAGCGTTGAGGACGGGTCCTACGAGCAGTACTTC
CDR3: CSVEDGSYEQYF
J: TRBJ2-7
D: -
V: TRBV29-1
size: many

DNA: TGCAGTGCCCCCGGGCCAGGAAATGAAAAACTGTTTTTT
CDR3: CSAPGPGNEKLFF
J: TRBJ1-4
D: -
V: TRBV20-1
size: few

DNA: TGTGCCAGCAGTCGTACTAACTCCTACAATGAGCAGTTCTTC
CDR3: CASSRTNSYNEQFF
J: TRBJ2-1
D: -
V: TRBV14
size: many

DNA: TGTGCCAGCAGTTTAGGGGGGCCGCTCTACAATGAGCAGTTCTTC
CDR3: CASSLGGPLYNEQFF
J: TRBJ2-1
D: -
V: TRBV12-3/TRBV12-4
size: few

DNA: TGTGCCAGCAGCTTAGCTACGGTGAAAGAGACCCAGTACTTC
CDR3: CASSLATVKETQYF
J: TRBJ2-5
D: -
V: TRBV7-9
size: -

DNA: TGTGCCAGCAGTAAGGGGGCGGCCTACGAGCAGTACTTC
CDR3: CASSKGAAYEQYF
J: TRBJ2-7
D: TRBD1
V: TRBV11-3
size: many

DNA: TGTGCCAGTAGCAAGTGGGACGGGGGACTCGGACCCAAGGGGCAGTTCTTC
CDR3: CASSKWDGGLGPKGQFF
J: TRBJ2-1
D: -
V: TRBV19
size: -

DNA: TGCAGTGCTAGAGTTATAAATGAGCAGTTCTTC
CDR3: CSARVINEQFF
J: TRBJ2-1
D: -
V: TRBV20-1
size: many

DNA: TGTGCCAGCAGTTACTCGATGTCAGGGGCCCAGCATTTT
CDR3: CASSYSMSGAQHF
J: TRBJ1-5
D: -
V: TRBV6-2/TRBV6-3
size: -

DNA: TGTGCCAGCAGTACGGAACGGCGTTCACCCCGCTATGGCTACACCTTC
CDR3: CASSTERRSPRYGYTF
J: TRBJ1-2
D: -
V: TRBV27
size: many

DNA: TGCAGCGTGGGACAAGGACTCGGGCAAAACATTCAGTACTTC
CDR3: CSVGQGLGQNIQYF
J: TRBJ2-4
D: -
V: TRBV29-1
size: many

DNA: TGTGCCTGGAGTCCCGACTCCCAACAGTACTTC
CDR3: CAWSPDSQQYF
J: TRBJ2-5
D: -
V: TRBV30
size: many

DNA: TGTGCCAGCAGCCCCCGACAGGGGAGCGAGACTAGCGGGAGTTCCAGGTACAATGAGCAGTTCTTC
CDR3: CASSPRQGSETSGSSRYNEQFF
J: TRBJ2-1
D: -
V: TRBV21-1
size: few

DNA: TGTGCCAGCGGGGGGAGCGGTACCTACGAGCAGTACTTC
CDR3: CASGGSGTYEQYF
J: TRBJ2-7
D: -
V: TRBV7-9
size: many

DNA: TGTGCCAGCAGTCCTTTGGGACAGGGCAGTCTAGCGGGAGTTTATGAGCAGTTCTTC
CDR3: CASSPLGQGSLAGVYEQFF
J: TRBJ2-1
D: -
V: TRBV28
size: many

DNA: TGCAGCGTTGCGGTTTGGGGAGATACGCAGTATTTT
CDR3: CSVAVWGDTQYF
J: TRBJ2-3
D: -
V: TRBV29-1
size: many

DNA: TGTGCCAGCAGTTTAAGGGGTAGCGGGAGACACACAGATACGCAGTATTTT
CDR3: CASSLRGSGRHTDTQYF
J: TRBJ2-3
D: TRBD2
V: TRBV12-3/TRBV12-4
size: many

DNA: TGCGCCAGCAGCCAAGACAGGGGGGATGATGAGCAGTTCTTC
CDR3: CASSQDRGDDEQFF
J: TRBJ2-1
D: -
V: TRBV4-1
size: many

DNA: TGTGCCAGCAGTCGTGGGGAGCTCGGCACTGAAGCTTTCTTT
CDR3: CASSRGELGTEAFF
J: TRBJ1-1
D: -
V: TRBV2
size: many

DNA: TGTGCCAGCAGTTACGATCAGGGTCACAAAAACATTCAGTACTTC
CDR3: CASSYDQGHKNIQYF
J: TRBJ2-4
D: -
V: TRBV6-6
size: few

DNA: TGTGCCAGCAGCGTGGGGCAGGGCGACCAGCCCCAGCATTTT
CDR3: CASSVGQGDQPQHF
J: TRBJ1-5
D: -
V: TRBV9
size: -

DNA: TGTGCCAGCAGCTTAGGCGGGAGAGGGGAGACCCAGTACTTC
CDR3: CASSLGGRGETQYF
J: TRBJ2-5
D: TRBD2
V: TRBV25-1
size: -

DNA: TGCAGCACTCACATTAGTGTTGACGATACGCAGTATTTT
CDR3: CSTHISVDDTQYF
J: TRBJ2-3
D: -
V: TRBV29-1
size: many

DNA: TGCAGTGCTAGAGACTCGTTTCCGGGACAGAGCTACGAGCAGTACTTC
CDR3: CSARDSFPGQSYEQYF
J: TRBJ2-7
D: TRBD1
V: TRBV20-1
size: -

DNA: TGTGCCAGCAGTTTAGACAGGGTGAGAGAGCAGTACTTC
CDR3: CASSLDRVREQYF
J: TRBJ2-7
D: -
V: TRBV12-3/TRBV12-4
size: many

DNA: TGTGCCAGCAGTTTATCCGGGACACCGCCGGTCTTC
CDR3: CASSLSGTPPVF
J: TRBJ2-7
D: -
V: TRBV28
size: -

DNA: TGTGCCAGCAGTAACGGCTATGGCTACACCTTC
CDR3: CASSNGYGYTF
J: TRBJ1-2
D: -
V: TRBV12-3/TRBV12-4
size: many

DNA: TGTGCCAGCAGGTGGGGTGGGAATGAGCAGTTCTTC
CDR3: CASRWGGNEQFF
J: TRBJ2-1
D: -
V: TRBV12-3/TRBV12-4
size: many

DNA: TGTGCCAGCAGTCCCCTAGCGGGAGAGTACACAGATACGCAGTATTTT
CDR3: CASSPLAGEYTDTQYF
J: TRBJ2-3
D: TRBD2
V: TRBV12-3/TRBV12-4
size: few

DNA: TGTGCCAGCTCACCCTCGGGTACAGGGTGGAATCAGCCCCAGCATTTT
CDR3: CASSPSGTGWNQPQHF
J: TRBJ1-5
D: -
V: TRBV18
size: -

DNA: TGCGCCAGCAGCCAAGTTGCAAACAGGGCTAACTATGGCTACACCTTC
CDR3: CASSQVANRANYGYTF
J: TRBJ1-2
D: -
V: TRBV4-1
size: many

DNA: TGTGCCAGCAACCACGGGGGTGGGAATGAGCAGTTCTTC
CDR3: CASNHGGGNEQFF
J: TRBJ2-1
D: -
V: TRBV7-3
size: many

DNA: TGTGCCAGCAGCCGGGATGGGGGCGGTAATGAAAAACTGTTTTTT
CDR3: CASSRDGGGNEKLFF
J: TRBJ1-4
D: -
V: TRBV7-9
size: -

DNA: TGTGCCAGCAGGGAGTCCAGCGGGGGCTCCTACGAGCAGTACTTC
CDR3: CASRESSGGSYEQYF
J: TRBJ2-7
D: TRBD2
V: TRBV7-2
size: few

DNA: TGTGCCAGCATTCAGCGGATCTCCTACAATGAGCAGTTCTTC
CDR3: CASIQRISYNEQFF
J: TRBJ2-1
D: -
V: TRBV2
size: -

DNA: TGTGCCAGCAGCCAGGTGGGACTAGGAGGTTCGCATACGCAGTATTTT
CDR3: CASSQVGLGGSHTQYF
J: TRBJ2-3
D: TRBD2
V: TRBV3-1
size: many

DNA: TGTGCCAGCAGCTTAGGTAATAGCGGGAGCCGGCGGGAGACCCAGTACTTC
CDR3: CASSLGNSGSRRETQYF
J: TRBJ2-5
D: TRBD2
V: TRBV7-2
size: few

DNA: TGTGCCAGCAGTTCTCGGACAGGGGGCTTCGACGAGCAGTACTTC
CDR3: CASSSRTGGFDEQYF
J: TRBJ2-7
D: TRBD1
V: TRBV28
size: many

DNA: TGTGCCTGGAGTGTAAACCGTTATCAGCCCCAGCATTTT
CDR3: CAWSVNRYQPQHF
J: TRBJ1-5
D: -
V: TRBV30
size: many